The T cell receptor (beta chain) described here comes from a study of blood T cell repertoires in COVID-19. Overall study: COVID-19 samples collected from the United States, Italy and Spain covered acute and convalescent phases. Sources were T cells, B-cell-depleted T cells, or PBMCs; the material itself was cDNA or gDNA.

The Seattle site enrolled patients during active infection and followed them longitudinally. After removal of 2 bases from V and 8 bases from J, the junction contained 8 bases not matched to a gene. The germline V gene encodes CDR1 SGHVS and CDR2 FQNEAQ. The CDR3 runs to 16 residues. This clone showed up just a few times. In the original processing: Nucleated cell counts were estimated from reference gene primer amplification. Generated by immunoSEQ multiplex PCR, the TCRdb table keeps only in-frame clones and is missing some. The D gene and trimming were derived from the DNA, and the V and J assignments and clone size from that table. This repertoire shows about 260,000 clones, about 90% found once; its top ten account for 10% to 13%.

V usage is TRBV7-8 and J usage is TRBJ2-1; 11 positions agree with TRBD2. The clonotype originates from a woman in her 70s with COVID-19, enrolled during active disease. The material sequenced was peripheral blood. In DNA, the CDR3 is TGTGCCAGCAGCTTATATACTAGCGGGAGAGTCGATGAGCAGTTCTTC. This translates into CASSLYTSGRVDEQFF.